This record looks at one TCR beta chain sequence and its context. Its specificity is unknown. The CDR3 runs to 15 residues. With 4 bases removed from V and 3 bases from J, the gap between germline ends came to 14 bases. The germline V gene encodes CDR1 KGHDR and CDR2 SFDVKD. The data were taken from a study of T cell responses to AZD1222 COVID-19 vaccine. Study background: Second-dose timings of about 4 or about 12 weeks were pooled. The study's findings and limits: The study identified only 6 or 7 AZD1222 recipients as seropositive at baseline. After the peak T cell response, and only then, were repertoires sampled.

Using immunoSEQ multiplex PCR, the repertoire was profiled, and TCRdb retains in-frame clones only, with some absent. Of about 160,000 clones listed, roughly 93% are singletons. This TCR derives from an adult in good health. The chain is built from TRBV24-1 and TRBJ1-2, with unresolved D. Here the sequenced sample was peripheral blood, taken on day 0 of AZD1222 vaccination. CDR3 sequence reads: CATSEGDGSYYGYTF. CDR3 DNA sequence: TGTGCCACCAGTGAGGGTGACGGTTCTTACTATGGCTACACCTTC.